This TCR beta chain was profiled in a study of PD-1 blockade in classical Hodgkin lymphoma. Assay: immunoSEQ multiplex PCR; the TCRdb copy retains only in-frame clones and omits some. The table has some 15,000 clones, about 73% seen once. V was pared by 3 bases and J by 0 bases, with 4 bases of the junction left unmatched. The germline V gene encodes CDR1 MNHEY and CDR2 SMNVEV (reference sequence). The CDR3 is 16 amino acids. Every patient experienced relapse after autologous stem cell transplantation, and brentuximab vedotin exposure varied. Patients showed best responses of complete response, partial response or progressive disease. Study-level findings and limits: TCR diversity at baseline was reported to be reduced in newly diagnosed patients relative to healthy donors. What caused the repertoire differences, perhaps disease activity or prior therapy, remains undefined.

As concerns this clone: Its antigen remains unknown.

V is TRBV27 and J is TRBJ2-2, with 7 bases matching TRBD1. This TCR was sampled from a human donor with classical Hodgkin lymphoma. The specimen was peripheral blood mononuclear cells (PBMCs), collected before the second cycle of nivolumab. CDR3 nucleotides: TGTGCCAGCAGTTTCTTGGGACAGACGAACACCGGGGAGCTGTTTTTT. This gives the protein CASSFLGQTNTGELFF.